One sample yielded the 28 T cell receptor beta chains listed below, sequenced in a study of blood T cell repertoires in COVID-19. The data were produced by immunoSEQ multiplex PCR, yet TCRdb's version contains in-frame clones alone and is incomplete. The sample includes about 47,000 clones, 80% to 85% of them seen just once. Sequenced sample: peripheral blood. Receptors originate from a human donor with acute or convalescent COVID-19. The donor label of this sample is uncertain.

This clone was recorded only once. CDR3 nucleotides: TGTGCCAGCAGTGCAGGGCTGAACACCGGGGAGCTGTTTTTT. This encodes CASSAGLNTGELFF. The rearrangement uses TRBV25-1 and TRBJ2-2; TRBD1 might be the D (5 bases). Trimming took off 4 bases at V and 1 base at J, with 7 bases between the two ends. The CDR3 loop spans 14 amino acids. The V gene's germline CDR1 is MGHDK and CDR2 SYGVNS.

The CDR3, as DNA: TGTGCCAGCAGCGTAGGCTGGCTCCAAAATGAGCAGTTCTTC. This sequence encodes CASSVGWLQNEQFF. This chain uses TRBV9 with TRBJ2-1; no firm D call. This CDR3 is 14 amino acids long. Germline lookup yields CDR1 SGDLS and CDR2 YYNGEE. The V and J ends lost 0 bases and 7 bases respectively, with 11 bases between them.

The chain joins TRBV4-1 to TRBJ2-3; D unclear. The V gene lost 1 base and the J gene lost 5 bases, with 19 bases spanning the gap. The CDR3 has 17 amino acids. From germline, CDR1 is MGHRA and CDR2 YSYEKL. This CDR3 reads CASSQGSARSPKDTQYF. The CDR3 coding sequence is TGCGCCAGCAGCCAAGGCTCAGCGAGATCACCCAAAGATACGCAGTATTTT.

This chain connects TRBV12-1 to TRBJ2-7; TRBD2 was called by the table and not checked on the DNA. TRBV12-1 is deemed a pseudogene. The CDR3 extends over 14 amino acids. For the CDR3, the DNA is TGTGCCAGCAGCTTTGGGCGGGTCAACTACGAGCAGTACTTC. Amino acid sequence: CASSFGRVNYEQYF.

A few counts support this clone. The V gene is TRBV5-4, the J gene TRBJ2-5; 7 bases are shared with TRBD2. Germline CDR1 SGHNT, CDR2 YYREEE (reference sequence). Trimming removed 4 bases from V and 2 bases from J; junction bases left unmatched: 5. There are 14 residues in the CDR3. CDR3: CASSAGVIQETQYF. CDR3 nucleotide sequence: TGTGCCAGCAGCGCGGGAGTCATACAAGAGACCCAGTACTTC.

This chain links TRBV10-3 with TRBJ2-7; 11 nucleotides align to TRBD2. The CDR3 length is 15 residues. Trimming removed 3 bases from V and 4 bases from J; junction bases left unmatched: 5. Germline V lookup: CDR1 ENHRY, CDR2 SYGVKD. The CDR3 DNA follows: TGTGCCATCAGTGACCGAACTAGCGGGGGATACGAGCAGTACTTC. Amino acid sequence: CAISDRTSGGYEQYF.

The chain combines TRBV29-1 with TRBJ2-3; TRBD1 matches 8 bases. CDR1 and CDR2 from the germline V gene are SQVTM and ANQGSEA. The CDR3 sequence is 13 residues long. V was clipped by 7 bases and J by 1 base; unmatched bases: 4. CDR3 coding DNA: TGCAGCGCCGGGACAGGACGCACAGATACGCAGTATTTT. Protein: CSAGTGRTDTQYF.

The rearrangement joins TRBV3-1 (or the pseudogene TRBV3-2) to TRBJ1-3; D remains unclear. Trimming took 0 bases from V and 10 from J, leaving 7 bases between them. Looked up from germline, CDR1 is LGHDT and CDR2 is YNNKEL (reference sequence). CDR3 length: 12 residues. Here the CDR3 reads CASSQEASTIYF. CDR3 DNA: TGTGCCAGCAGCCAAGAGGCCTCTACCATATATTTT.

The chain joins TRBV5-1 to TRBJ2-4; 7 nucleotides align to TRBD1. This CDR3 has 18 amino acids. In germline, CDR1 is SGHRS, CDR2 YFSETQ. V was clipped by 1 base and J by 1 base; unmatched bases: 11. This chain's CDR3 is CASSLRQGTSMAKNIQYF. The CDR3 bases are TGCGCCAGCAGCTTGAGACAGGGTACCAGCATGGCCAAAAACATTCAGTACTTC.

Only a few counts were recorded for this clone. The V call is TRBV3-1 (or the pseudogene TRBV3-2), the J call TRBJ1-6; D possibly corresponds to TRBD1 (5 bases). Germline V gives CDR1 LGHDT, CDR2 YNNKEL (reference sequence). The germline V and J ends were trimmed by 4 bases and 9 bases, with 16 bases remaining between them. The CDR3 is made up of 15 amino acids. This CDR3 reads CASSPSRVDRSPLHF. The CDR3 nucleotides read TGTGCCAGCAGCCCGAGCAGGGTGGATCGTTCACCCCTCCACTTT.

The sample holds one count of this clone. This chain uses TRBV19 with TRBJ1-2, with 11 positions matching TRBD1. The CDR3 covers 15 residues. The germline CDR1 and CDR2 sequences are LNHDA and SQIVND (reference sequence). Losses at the gene ends were 4 bases for V and 7 bases for J; bases not matched to a gene: 8. The CDR3 DNA sequence: TGTGCCAGTAGTACGCCCGGACAGGGGGCGCTTGGCTACACCTTC. Encoded protein: CASSTPGQGALGYTF.

The chain is built from TRBV12-3 or TRBV12-4 and TRBJ1-1, with 7 bases matching TRBD1. The V and J ends lost 6 bases and 3 bases, in that order; junction bases with no gene match: 4. The CDR3 runs to 13 residues. CDR3 residues: CASSPGQYTEAFF. The CDR3 region has the DNA TGTGCCAGCAGCCCGGGACAGTACACTGAAGCTTTCTTT.

The chain recombines TRBV7-9 with TRBJ2-7; 11 bases are shared with TRBD1. CDR1 and CDR2 (germline): SEHNR, FQNEAQ (reference sequence). The CDR3 runs 14 residues. With 6 bases clipped from V and 5 bases from J, the junction kept 6 bases outside the gene matches. This chain's CDR3 is CASSRTGGPDEQYF. The CDR3, as DNA: TGTGCCAGCAGTAGGACAGGGGGCCCCGACGAGCAGTACTTC.

V is TRBV2 and J is TRBJ1-4, with no clear D. Trimming shortened V by 6 bases and J by 3 bases, and 11 bases separated the two germline ends. CDR1 is SNHLY, CDR2 FYNNEI, per germline. The CDR3 loop spans 14 amino acids. The CDR3 spells CASRTGRANEKLFF. CDR3 DNA: TGTGCCAGCAGGACGGGGAGGGCTAATGAAAAACTGTTTTTT.

This clone was detected once. The J gene is TRBJ2-7, the V gene TRBV7-2, with D unresolved. This CDR3 has 13 amino acids. CDR1 and CDR2 (germline): SGHTA, FQGNSA. V dropped 5 bases and J dropped 6 bases, with 14 bases sitting between them. CDR3 nucleotides: TGTGCCAGCAGCAACGCCCCCCTACGCGAGCAGTACTTC. This sequence encodes CASSNAPLREQYF.

In its sample, this clone was seen once. The chain recombines TRBV4-3 with TRBJ1-3; no clear D. This CDR3 contains 16 residues. V was shortened by 0 bases and J by 0 bases, with 9 bases between the two germline ends. CDR1 is LGHNA, CDR2 YSLEER, per germline. The CDR3 DNA is TGCGCCAGCAGCCAAGATAAGCCCGGCTCTGGAAACACCATATATTTT. Its protein is CASSQDKPGSGNTIYF.

In the case of this clone: A read error may account for a junction end that differs from germline. The chain carries TRBV28 and TRBJ2-4; a weak D match, TRBD1 (6 bases). The germline CDR1 and CDR2 sequences are MDHEN and SYDVKM. The CDR3 has 13 amino acids. The DNA for the CDR3 is TGTGCCAGCAGACCGGCCCGGGACACACAAAGCGACTTC. This gives the protein CASRPARDTQSDF. The complete variable domain, with remaining parts taken from reference TRBV28 and TRBJ2-4, reads DVKVTQSSRYLVKRTGEKVFLECVQDMDHENMFWYRQDPGLGLRLIYFSYDVKMKEKGDIPEGYSVSREKKERFSLILESASTNQTSMYLCASRPARDTQSDFGAGTRLSVL.

The CDR3 DNA sequence: TGTGCCAGCAGCTTAGGAGTGGAGCAAGAGACCCAGTACTTC. Its protein product is CASSLGVEQETQYF. The rearrangement joins TRBV7-2 to TRBJ2-5; D is ambiguous. The ends were cut back, 1 base at V and 2 bases at J, with 8 bases in the middle. Germline assignment: CDR1 SGHTA and CDR2 FQGNSA. The CDR3 contains 14 residues.

This chain joins TRBV6-6 and TRBJ2-3; 8 nucleotides line up with TRBD2. The CDR3 consists of 15 residues. Germline CDR1 and CDR2: MNHNY and SVGAGI (reference sequence). Losses at the gene ends were 7 bases for V and 0 bases for J; bases not matched to a gene: 6. The CDR3 DNA follows: TGTGCCAGCAAACTAGCGGACCATAGCACAGATACGCAGTATTTT. Protein sequence: CASKLADHSTDTQYF.

As DNA, the CDR3 is TGTGCCAGCAGCCAAGGTGGGCCCTACGAGCAGTACTTC. It translates to CASSQGGPYEQYF. The chain employs TRBV11-3 and TRBJ2-7, with D uncertain. V lost 5 bases and J lost 2, with 10 bases in between. The CDR3 contains 13 residues. Germline V gene sequence: CDR1 SGHNT, CDR2 YENEEA. The full variable domain, in which reference TRBV11-3 and TRBJ2-7 provide the parts outside the CDR3, is EAGVVQSPRYKIIEKKQPVAFWCNPISGHNTLYWYLQNLGQGPELLIRYENEEAVDDSQLPKDRFSAERLKGVDSTLKIQPAELGDSAVYLCASSQGGPYEQYFGPGTRLTVT.

The chain couples TRBV28 to TRBJ1-5; the match to TRBD1 covers 7 bases. The CDR3 consists of 15 residues. V lost 6 bases and J lost 5; bases outside the gene matches: 10. Germline CDR1 reads MDHEN; CDR2 reads SYDVKM. CDR3 in DNA: TGTGCCAGCAGCTATATCCGGGACAGCTATCAGCCCCAGCATTTT. Its translation is CASSYIRDSYQPQHF.

This rearrangement joins TRBV20-1 to TRBJ2-7, with no clear D. The V end lost 4 bases, the J end lost 3 bases, and 4 bases lay between the germline ends. Germline V lookup: CDR1 DFQATT, CDR2 SNEGSKA (reference sequence). The CDR3 totals 10 residues. The CDR3 DNA is TGCAGTGCTACCGGCTACGAGCAGTACTTC. This sequence encodes CSATGYEQYF.

The J gene is TRBJ2-7, the V gene TRBV5-1; D is possibly TRBD1 (5 bases). The CDR3 is 15 amino acids. Trimming took off 0 bases at V and 6 bases at J, with 16 bases between the two ends. The germline CDR1 and CDR2 sequences are SGHRS and YFSETQ. The CDR3 DNA is TGCGCCAGCAGCTTGGACCCAGGGCCAGCCTCCGAGCAGTACTTC. It translates to CASSLDPGPASEQYF.

This chain connects TRBV19 to TRBJ2-5, with 8 bases fitting TRBD2. V gave up 4 bases and J gave up 5 bases; unmatched junction bases: 9. Germline-derived CDR1 and CDR2 are LNHDA and SQIVND (reference sequence). This CDR3 comprises 15 residues. The CDR3 here is CASSRSGTSLETQYF. CDR3 DNA: TGTGCCAGTAGTAGATCCGGGACTAGTTTGGAGACCCAGTACTTC. The full variable domain, its missing parts supplied by reference TRBV19 and TRBJ2-5, is DGGITQSPKYLFRKEGQNVTLSCEQNLNHDAMYWYRQDPGQGLRLIYYSQIVNDFQKGDIAEGYSVSREKKESFPLTVTSAQKNPTAFYLCASSRSGTSLETQYFGPGTRLLVL.

The V gene is TRBV28, the J gene TRBJ1-5, with 8 bases fitting TRBD1. V shed 4 bases, J shed 7 bases, and the junction held 9 bases outside the gene matches. The V gene's germline CDR1 is MDHEN and CDR2 SYDVKM. The CDR3 totals 15 residues. CDR3 DNA sequence: TGTGCCAGCAGTTCCCCAGGGGGCGGCGAGCAGCCCCAGCATTTT. Protein product: CASSSPGGGEQPQHF. The full variable domain, its missing parts supplied by reference TRBV28 and TRBJ1-5, is DVKVTQSSRYLVKRTGEKVFLECVQDMDHENMFWYRQDPGLGLRLIYFSYDVKMKEKGDIPEGYSVSREKKERFSLILESASTNQTSMYLCASSSPGGGEQPQHFGDGTRLSIL.

CDR3 loop: CASSTGSGNPNTEAFF. DNA for the CDR3: TGCGCCAGCAGCACTGGGAGCGGGAACCCTAACACTGAAGCTTTCTTT. The chain carries TRBV5-1 and TRBJ1-1, with no clear D. Germline lookup yields CDR1 SGHRS and CDR2 YFSETQ. The V end lost 4 bases, the J end lost 2 bases, and 18 bases lay between the germline ends. The CDR3 totals 16 residues. Complete variable domain (other parts from reference TRBV5-1 and TRBJ1-1): KAGVTQTPRYLIKTRGQQVTLSCSPISGHRSVSWYQQTPGQGLQFLFEYFSETQRNKGNFPGRFSGRQFSNSRSEMNVSTLELGDSALYLCASSTGSGNPNTEAFFGQGTRLTVV.

V usage is TRBV4-2 and J usage is TRBJ2-5, with D unresolved. The V end was cut by 5 bases, the J end by 5 bases, with 12 bases between. This CDR3 is built from 13 residues. Germline CDR1 is LGHNA and CDR2 is YNFKEQ. CDR3: CASSSDSRETQYF. The CDR3, as DNA: TGTGCCAGCAGCTCAGACTCCCGGGAGACCCAGTACTTC.

The CDR3 nucleotides are TGCAGCGTCAGACTAGCGGGAGGGCCCTCGACCTACGAGCAGTACTTC. Translation gives CSVRLAGGPSTYEQYF. The V gene is TRBV29-1, the J gene TRBJ2-7; 14 nucleotides line up with TRBD2. The V and J ends lost 6 bases and 2 bases, in that order; junction bases with no gene match: 9. CDR3 length: 16 residues. The germline V gene has CDR1 SQVTM and CDR2 ANQGSEA.